What follows describes a single TCR beta chain. Its cognate antigen has yet to be identified. One base away there is no much larger clone; base qualities are not given. Sequencing relied on an Illumina HiSeq 1500. In-frame beta chains were kept once TCRdb had trimmed the public reads at Q25 with fastp and called clones with MiXCR. One record per CDR3 amino acid sequence lists the most common genes and DNA. In all, the sample holds 740,000 or so distinct CDR3 sequences, and approximately 40% of those were seen once. About 2.8% of the sample rests with the top ten. This sample is part of a study of T cell repertoires in cytomegalovirus infection (dated by TCRdb to the late 2010s). Study-level background: The HLA type of each donor mattered for the analysis, because public TCR beta signatures pointed to carriage of CMV infection along with the matching HLA type.

Broad study findings and their caveats: In the ex vivo response, HLA-C-restricted CMV-specific TCR beta clonotypes were dominant, and in two of eight donors the single most frequent clonotype came from this HLA-C-restricted group. Cumulative frequency of public TCR beta family members discriminated carriers of CMV infection plus the relevant HLA type in this cohort and an independent 352-donor cohort.

This clonotype originated in a human donor in good health (CMV status not recorded). Some clones in this sample may be carry-over from other donors' samples. Sequenced: PBMCs.

At the DNA level, the sequence is TGCAGCGTTGAAAAGGGGGGCGCGCAAGGAGCTTTCTTT. This gives the protein CSVEKGGAQGAFF. Recombination joined TRBV29-1 with TRBJ1-1; tentative D gene TRBD1, with 6 bases matching. The CDR1 and CDR2 encoded by the germline V gene are SQVTM and ANQGSEA. V gives up 2 bases and J gives up 10 bases, and the segment between their germline ends measures 17 bases. The CDR3 contains 13 residues, cysteine and phenylalanine counted. The DNA shown is the 39-base CDR3, in frame from base 1.